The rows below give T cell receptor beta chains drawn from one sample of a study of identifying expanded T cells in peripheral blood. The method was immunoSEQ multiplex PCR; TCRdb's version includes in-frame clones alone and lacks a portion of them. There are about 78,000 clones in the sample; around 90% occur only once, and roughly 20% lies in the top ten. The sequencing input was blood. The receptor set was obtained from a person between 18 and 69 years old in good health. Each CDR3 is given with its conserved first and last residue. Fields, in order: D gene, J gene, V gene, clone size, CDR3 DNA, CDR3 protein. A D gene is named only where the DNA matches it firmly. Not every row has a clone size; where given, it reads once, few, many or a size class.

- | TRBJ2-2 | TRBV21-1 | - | TGTGCCAGCAGCAAAGACCCCAGGGGGCATATCGACACCGGGGAGCTGTTTTTT | CASSKDPRGHIDTGELFF
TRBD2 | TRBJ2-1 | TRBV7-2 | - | TGTGCCAGCAGCCGTGCGGCGGGGGGGCTGAATGAGCAGTTCTTC | CASSRAAGGLNEQFF
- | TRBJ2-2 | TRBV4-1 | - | TGCGCCAGCAGCCAGGAGACTGCGAACACCGGGGAGCTGTTTTTT | CASSQETANTGELFF
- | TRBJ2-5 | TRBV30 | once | TGTGCGCGTGGGGGGCGCAAAGAGACCCAGTACTTC | CARGGRKETQYF
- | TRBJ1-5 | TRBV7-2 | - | TGTGCCAGCAGGTGGGGGCCTGGACAGCCCCAGCATTTT | CASRWGPGQPQHF
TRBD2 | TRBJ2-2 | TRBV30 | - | TGTGCCTGGAGTGTACTAGCGGGGGACACCGGGGAGCTGTTTTTT | CAWSVLAGDTGELFF
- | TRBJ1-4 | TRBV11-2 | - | TGTGCCAGCAGCTTAGCAGGGCCTCGCGAAAAACTGTTTTTT | CASSLAGPREKLFF
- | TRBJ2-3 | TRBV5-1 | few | TGCGCCAGCAGCTTAGGCCTCGGCACAGATACGCAGTATTTT | CASSLGLGTDTQYF
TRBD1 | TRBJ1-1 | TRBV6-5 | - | TGTGCCAGCAGTTACTCCCCAGGGGGCATAGAAGCTTTCTTT | CASSYSPGGIEAFF
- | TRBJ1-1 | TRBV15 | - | TGTGCCACCAGCAGAGAGAGAGCGGGCTTGAACACTGAAGCTTTCTTT | CATSRERAGLNTEAFF
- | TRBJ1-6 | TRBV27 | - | TGTGCCAGCAAATGGACTCTCGGCTCACCCCTCCACTTT | CASKWTLGSPLHF
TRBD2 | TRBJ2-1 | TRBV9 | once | TGTGCCAGCAGCGTTTTTAGCGGGGGGCGGAATGAGCAGTTCTTC | CASSVFSGGRNEQFF